This TCR beta chain comes out of a study of CD8+ T cells in alopecia areata. For the study at large: The study gave treated patients oral tofacitinib at 5 to 10 mg twice daily.

General study points: Elevated clonality characterized lesional scalp relative to normal scalp, particularly in alopecia totalis/universalis. The treated group had a single nonresponder, limiting CD8+ expansion-response conclusions.

Treatment in this sample: oral pan-JAK inhibitor, 5-10 mg twice daily. Trimming took 3 bases from V and 2 from J, leaving 11 bases between them. CDR3 size: 14 residues. CDR1 is MNHEY, CDR2 SMNVEV, per germline (reference sequence). After isolation, RNA underwent reverse transcription to generate cDNA as the sequencing template. Libraries were prepared by immunoSEQ multiplex PCR; TCRdb keeps only in-frame clonotypes and omits some of them. This sample yields fewer than 250,000 clones, of which about three fifths are seen a single time; 0.69% belongs to the top ten. Points on this clone: Its antigen is still unknown.

The source material was CD4+ T cells sorted from blood, sampled at week 4, from a patient treated with tofacitinib. This clonotype was sampled from a human donor with alopecia areata. V and J are TRBV27 and TRBJ2-7; no definite D call. The CDR3 here is CASSFQYPTYEQYF. DNA for the CDR3: TGTGCCAGCAGTTTCCAGTACCCCACCTACGAGCAGTACTTC.